A selection of T cell receptor beta chains follows, all from one sample in a study of CD8 T cells in ankylosing spondylitis. TCRdb recomputed calls from the 5' RACE reads with MiXCR, one row per CDR3 protein. Among some 200,000 distinct CDR3 sequences listed, over 15% were seen once. The sample consisted of blood, either unsorted or a sorted T cell fraction (not recorded which). These receptors were taken from a male donor between 10 and 30 years old with ankylosing spondylitis or in good health (not recorded which). Both conserved end residues are part of each CDR3. The D gene is left open where the match is weak. Expanded clones are given a class, and other clones once, few, many or no size at all.

many	TRBV29-1	TRBJ2-5	.	CSVEQKQETQYF	TGCAGCGTTGAACAGAAACAAGAGACCCAGTACTTC
many	TRBV12-3/TRBV12-4	TRBJ1-2	.	CASSGTRRSNYGYTF	TGTGCCAGCAGTGGGACCCGCAGGAGTAACTATGGCTACACCTTC
many	TRBV6-6	TRBJ2-7	.	CASSYAQGGAYEQYF	TGTGCCAGCAGTTACGCCCAGGGCGGAGCCTACGAGCAGTACTTC
many	TRBV12-3/TRBV12-4	TRBJ2-2	TRBD1	CASSRLAGQGRTGELFF	TGTGCCAGCAGTAGGTTGGCGGGACAGGGGCGAACCGGGGAGCTGTTTTTT
once	TRBV29-1	TRBJ1-1	.	CSVDSRALNTEAFF	TGCAGCGTTGATAGCAGAGCACTAAACACTGAAGCTTTCTTT
many	TRBV12-3/TRBV12-4	TRBJ2-3	.	CASSFWTEADTQYF	TGTGCCAGCAGTTTTTGGACAGAGGCAGATACGCAGTATTTT
many	TRBV28	TRBJ2-3	TRBD2	CASSILAGGPDTQYF	TGTGCCAGCAGTATACTAGCGGGAGGGCCAGATACGCAGTATTTT
.	TRBV11-2	TRBJ2-1	.	CASSSVRVGQFF	TGTGCCAGCAGCTCAGTTCGGGTGGGGCAGTTCTTC
many	TRBV7-2	TRBJ2-3	TRBD2	CASSLGAGVYADTQYF	TGTGCCAGCAGCTTAGGAGCGGGAGTATACGCAGATACGCAGTATTTT
few	TRBV20-1	TRBJ2-7	TRBD1	CSAVRTGRREQYF	TGCAGTGCTGTAAGGACAGGGAGACGCGAGCAGTACTTC
many	TRBV12-5	TRBJ2-1	TRBD2	CASGLVGRGSSYNEQFF	TGTGCTAGTGGTTTGGTAGGTCGCGGGAGCTCCTACAATGAGCAGTTCTTC
few	TRBV29-1	TRBJ1-2	.	CSVVGRGEDGYTF	TGCAGCGTTGTTGGCAGGGGAGAAGATGGCTACACCTTC
many	TRBV5-5	TRBJ2-1	TRBD2	CASTPGPAGYNEQFF	TGTGCCAGCACCCCTGGACCAGCGGGGTACAATGAGCAGTTCTTC
.	TRBV6-2/TRBV6-3	TRBJ2-1	TRBD2	CASSPGTSNEQFF	TGTGCCAGCAGCCCCGGGACTAGCAATGAGCAGTTCTTC
many	TRBV12-3/TRBV12-4	TRBJ2-3	TRBD2	CASSSPAGGTDTQYF	TGTGCCAGCAGTTCCCCTGCGGGAGGCACAGATACGCAGTATTTT
.	TRBV7-2	TRBJ2-7	.	CASSLVSGKEQYF	TGTGCCAGCAGCTTAGTCTCCGGGAAGGAGCAGTACTTC